The 27 T cell receptor beta chains presented below share a single source sample, sequenced in a study of blood T cells in healthy people across ages. Primers used in a second PCR of about 6 to 11 cycles were a sample-barcoded 5' primer and a J-beta primer mix. TCRdb re-called the 5' RACE reads through MiXCR, storing one row per CDR3 protein. The data hold just under 900,000 distinct CDR3 sequences, with 29% observed a single time. The specimen was blood. Source of these receptors: a woman older than 75 in good health.

Ten or more counts support this clonotype. CDR3 sequence: CASSPRLGGKETQYF. The CDR3 nucleotides are TGCGCCAGCAGCCCCCGGTTAGGGGGGAAAGAGACCCAGTACTTC. The chain couples TRBV5-1 to TRBJ2-5; D assignment may be TRBD1 or TRBD2 (6 bases each). Trimming shortened V by 4 bases and J by 3 bases, and 16 bases separated the two germline ends. The germline gives CDR1 SGHRS, CDR2 YFSETQ. The CDR3 is 15 residues long.

This clonotype was seen a handful of times. The V and J genes are TRBV7-2 and TRBJ2-5; D is possibly TRBD2 (6 bases). CDR3 size: 14 residues. The ends were cut back, 1 base at V and 1 base at J, with 7 bases in the middle. Germline V lookup: CDR1 SGHTA, CDR2 FQGNSA. The CDR3 coding sequence is TGTGCCAGCAGCTTAGAGCGGGCCCAAGAGACCCAGTACTTC. Translating it yields CASSLERAQETQYF.

This clonotype was recorded a few times. A much larger clone is a single base away; this may be a read error. The chain links TRBV4-3 to TRBJ2-7; D is perhaps TRBD2 (5 bases). Germline V gene sequence: CDR1 LGHNA, CDR2 YSLEER. The V gene lost 0 bases and the J gene lost 7 bases, with 19 bases spanning the gap. This CDR3 has 16 amino acids. This CDR3 is CASSQERVARYNEQYF. Written as DNA, the CDR3 is TGCGCCAGCAGCCAAGAGAGGGTCGCACGCTACAATGAGCAGTACTTC.

The chain has TRBV6-2 or TRBV6-3 and TRBJ2-1; TRBD1 aligns across 7 bases. CDR1 and CDR2 (germline): MNHEY, SVGEGT. This CDR3 is built from 13 residues. V lost 6 bases and J lost 12; bases outside the gene matches: 11. This chain's CDR3 is CASSQQGYSGQFF. The CDR3 nucleotides read TGTGCCAGCAGCCAACAGGGGTATTCTGGGCAGTTCTTC.

This clonotype has ten or more counts. The chain couples TRBV5-6 to TRBJ2-7, with a tentative D call TRBD1 (6 bases). Germline CDR1 and CDR2: SGHDT and YYEEEE. The CDR3 is 13 amino acids. Trimming took off 4 bases at V and 4 bases at J, with 12 bases between the two ends. In nucleotides, the CDR3 is TGTGCCAGCAGCGTAGGGACAAATTACGAGCAGTACTTC. Its protein product is CASSVGTNYEQYF. Looking up the rest from reference TRBV5-6 and TRBJ2-7 gives the full variable domain: DAGVTQSPTHLIKTRGQQVTLRCSPKSGHDTVSWYQQALGQGPQFIFQYYEEEERQRGNFPDRFSGHQFPNYSSELNVNALLLGDSALYLCASSVGTNYEQYFGPGTRLTVT.

The rearrangement links TRBV5-1 to TRBJ2-2; 7 bases agree with TRBD2. This CDR3 has 16 residues. The germline CDR1 and CDR2 sequences are SGHRS and YFSETQ. The ends lost 0 bases at V and 7 bases at J; junction bases unmatched: 9. CDR3 sequence (DNA): TGCGCCAGCAGCTTGGTTGGACTAGGTTATCTCGGGGAGCTGTTTTTT. Protein: CASSLVGLGYLGELFF.

This clonotype showed up just a few times. The V call is TRBV2, the J call TRBJ1-2, with unresolved D. Trimming took 7 bases from V and 7 from J, leaving 16 bases between them. Germline loops: CDR1 SNHLY, CDR2 FYNNEI. The CDR3 loop spans 13 amino acids. The CDR3 coding sequence is TGTGCCAGCATAAGGGCCGGAATTATTGGCTACACCTTC. Residues: CASIRAGIIGYTF.

A remark on this clonotype: A read error is possible here, since a much larger clone lies one base away. The chain uses TRBV7-2 and TRBJ2-5; TRBD2 agrees at 10 bases. Germline CDR1 and CDR2: SGHTA and FQGNSA. J was trimmed by 11 bases and V by 5 bases; bases with no gene match: 11. This CDR3 spans 14 amino acids. The CDR3 nucleotides are TGTGCCAGCAGCACGACTAGCGGGCCCTATGAGCAGTACTTC. It encodes CASSTTSGPYEQYF. Together with reference TRBV7-2 and TRBJ2-5, the CDR3 gives the full variable domain: GAGVSQSPSNKVTEKGKDVELRCDPISGHTALYWYRQSLGQGLEFLIYFQGNSAPDKSGLPSDRFSAERTGGSVSTLTIQRTQQEDSAVYLCASSTTSGPYEQYFGPGTRLLVL.

The chain recombines TRBV9 with TRBJ2-2, with a weak D call TRBD2 (6 bases). With 2 bases removed from V and 0 bases from J, the gap between germline ends came to 26 bases. CDR1 is SGDLS, CDR2 YYNGEE, per germline. The CDR3 is 21 residues long. CDR3 sequence (DNA): TGTGCCAGCAGCGTTCGGGACTCAGCGCCAGGTTGTCCACCGAACACCGGGGAGCTGTTTTTT. Residues: CASSVRDSAPGCPPNTGELFF.

This clonotype was detected only a few times. This chain connects TRBV4-1 to TRBJ2-1; D is possibly TRBD2 (7 bases). CDR3 size: 16 residues. CDR1 is MGHRA, CDR2 YSYEKL, per germline. Trimming left V 1 base short and J 6 bases short, with 16 bases between. DNA for the CDR3: TGCGCCAGCAGCCAAGTACCATTGCGGGGGCTCAATGAGCAGTTCTTC. Translating gives CASSQVPLRGLNEQFF.

Worth noting for this clonotype: This may be a read error, as it is one base from a much larger clone. The CDR3 sequence: CSVVGLGPPDTQYF. CDR3 coding DNA: TGCAGCGTTGTGGGACTAGGACCCCCAGATACGCAGTATTTT. V is TRBV29-1 and J is TRBJ2-3; TRBD2 matches 8 bases. Germline assignment: CDR1 SQVTM and CDR2 ANQGSEA. V lost 4 bases to trimming and J lost 4 bases; unmatched junction nucleotides: 7. This CDR3 comprises 14 residues.

The genes are TRBV6-1 and TRBJ1-6, with D possibly matching TRBD1 (6 bases). The CDR3 runs to 17 residues. The germline V gene has CDR1 MNHNS and CDR2 SASEGT. V gave up 6 bases and J gave up 6 bases, with 21 bases separating them. The CDR3, as DNA: TGTGCCAGCAGCCGCAAACAAAGGGGGGGATCTAATTCACCCCTCCACTTT. Translated, it gives CASSRKQRGGSNSPLHF.

This chain joins TRBV6-2 or TRBV6-3 and TRBJ2-2, with a possible D match to TRBD2 (6 bases). The germline CDR1 and CDR2 sequences are MNHEY and SVGEGT. V lost 5 bases and J lost 2, with 15 bases in between. This CDR3 is built from 16 residues. CDR3 DNA sequence: TGTGCCAGCAGTGGGGGGACCAGCCTTAACACCGGGGAGCTGTTTTTT. As protein: CASSGGTSLNTGELFF.

This clonotype was seen at least ten times. The chain employs TRBV20-1 and TRBJ2-7; tentative D call: TRBD1 (5 bases). Trimming took off 3 bases at V and 0 bases at J, with 15 bases between the two ends. Per germline, CDR1 DFQATT and CDR2 SNEGSKA (reference sequence). The length of the CDR3 is 15 residues. CDR3 region: CSASSLGASSYEQYF. CDR3 in DNA: TGCAGTGCTAGTTCTCTTGGGGCGAGCTCCTACGAGCAGTACTTC.

Concerning this clonotype itself: A read error is possible here, since a much larger clone lies one base away. The chain has TRBV6-2 or TRBV6-3 and TRBJ1-2; D not certain. The V gene lost 5 bases and the J gene lost 4 bases, with 20 bases spanning the gap. CDR3 length equals 16 residues. Per germline, CDR1 MNHEY and CDR2 SVGEGT. CDR3 amino acids: CASSRAVGIRPYGYTF. The CDR3, as DNA: TGTGCCAGCAGTCGCGCGGTGGGGATACGACCCTATGGCTACACCTTC.

The chain combines TRBV4-1 with TRBJ2-5; D remains unclear. V was shortened by 1 base and J by 2 bases, with 8 bases between the two germline ends. The CDR3 sequence is 14 residues long. Germline assignment: CDR1 MGHRA and CDR2 YSYEKL. This chain's CDR3 is CASSQADRQETQYF. CDR3 nucleotide sequence: TGCGCCAGCAGCCAAGCGGACCGACAAGAGACCCAGTACTTC.

The chain combines TRBV12-3 or TRBV12-4 with TRBJ1-1; TRBD1 might be the D (6 bases). The length of the CDR3 is 15 residues. With 6 bases removed from V and 3 bases from J, the gap between germline ends came to 17 bases. Here the CDR3 reads CASRSRRAGDTEAFF. CDR3 in DNA: TGTGCCAGCAGATCTAGAAGAGCAGGGGACACTGAAGCTTTCTTT.

This clonotype appeared a few times. Being one base from a much bigger clone, this may be a read error. The genes are TRBV5-1 and TRBJ2-1; 8 positions match TRBD2. TRBJ2-7 explains the end of the DNA better; the J call may be wrong. The CDR3 runs to 16 residues. Germline V CDR1 and CDR2: SGHRS, YFSETQ. The CDR3 spells CASSLQNSGAYNEQYF. In DNA form, the CDR3 reads TGCGCCAGCAGCTTACAAAATAGCGGGGCCTACAATGAGCAGTACTTC.

This clonotype was detected only a few times. The chain couples TRBV12-3 or TRBV12-4 to TRBJ1-5; possibly TRBD1 for D (5 bases). V was trimmed by 4 bases and J by 1 base, leaving 11 bases between them. The CDR3 loop spans 15 amino acids. CDR3 in DNA: TGTGCCAGCAGTTCGGGACGGACAAGCAATCAGCCCCAGCATTTT. It encodes CASSSGRTSNQPQHF.

As regards this clonotype: This sequence may be a read error, since a much larger clone differs from it by one base. This chain links TRBV5-1 with TRBJ2-1; 9 nucleotides line up with TRBD1. The CDR3 spans 13 residues. The germline V gene encodes CDR1 SGHRS and CDR2 YFSETQ. The CDR3 DNA reads as TGCGCCACCAGCGGATGGGACAGGGAAGAGCAGTTCTTC. As protein: CATSGWDREEQFF.

In regard to this clonotype: A clone one base away is much larger, so this may be a read error. J is TRBJ2-4 and V is TRBV12-3 or TRBV12-4, with TRBD1 as a possible D gene (5 bases). The CDR3 has 15 residues. In DNA, the CDR3 is TGTGCCAGCAGATATCGCAGGGTAGCCAAAACCATTCAGTACTTC. Translated: CASRYRRVAKTIQYF.

This clonotype was detected a few times. This chain uses TRBV12-3 or TRBV12-4 with TRBJ1-2, with D unresolved. V dropped 2 bases and J dropped 4 bases, with 8 bases sitting between them. CDR3 length equals 13 residues. The CDR3 DNA sequence: TGTGCCAGCAGTTTAAGTACAGTCTATGGCTACACCTTC. It specifies CASSLSTVYGYTF.

This clonotype was detected ten times or more. The J gene is TRBJ1-2, the V gene TRBV29-1; D is unclear. Trimming pared 5 bases from V and 8 bases from J, leaving 9 bases between. The CDR3 sequence is 10 residues long. The germline CDR1 and CDR2 sequences are SQVTM and ANQGSEA. CDR3 bases: TGCAGCGTTTTTCGTGGAGGCTACACCTTC. It codes for CSVFRGGYTF. The whole variable domain, filled in from reference TRBV29-1 and TRBJ1-2, reads SAVISQKPSRDICQRGTSLTIQCQVDSQVTMMFWYRQQPGQSLTLIATANQGSEATYESGFVIDKFPISRPNLTFSTLTVSNMSPEDSSIYLCSVFRGGYTFGSGTRLTVV.

CDR3 bases: TGTGCCAGCAGTTTTCAGGGGGACGTCACAGATACGCAGTATTTT. It codes for CASSFQGDVTDTQYF. This chain uses TRBV28 with TRBJ2-3; 7 bases agree with TRBD1. CDR3 length equals 15 residues. V gave up 3 bases and J gave up 2 bases; unmatched junction bases: 5. Germline V gives CDR1 MDHEN, CDR2 SYDVKM.

The chain joins TRBV7-8 to TRBJ2-7; TRBD1 matches 9 bases. V lost 6 bases to trimming and J lost 1 base; unmatched junction nucleotides: 10. The CDR3 length is 16 residues. The germline V gene has CDR1 SGHVS and CDR2 FQNEAQ. CDR3 loop: CASRSQGAQGSYEQYF. The DNA of the CDR3 is TGTGCCAGCAGGTCACAGGGGGCTCAGGGGTCCTACGAGCAGTACTTC.

This chain joins TRBV2 and TRBJ1-5, with D possibly TRBD1 on 5 matching bases. CDR3 size: 16 residues. Trimming shortened V by 6 bases and J by 6 bases, and 21 bases separated the two germline ends. Germline-derived CDR1 and CDR2 are SNHLY and FYNNEI. CDR3 sequence: CASRVGVGVGGQPQHF. The CDR3, as DNA: TGTGCCAGCAGAGTCGGGGTAGGGGTGGGTGGTCAGCCCCAGCATTTT.

This clonotype was picked up a small number of times. A read error may account for a junction end that differs from germline. The rearrangement links TRBV12-3 or TRBV12-4 to TRBJ2-3, with D perhaps TRBD2 (5 bases). This CDR3 spans 12 amino acids. The CDR3 loop reads CASGEREDTEYF. The DNA of the CDR3 is TGTGCCAGCGGAGAGAGGGAAGATACGGAGTATTTC.